This T cell receptor (beta chain) comes out of a study of early T cells in non-severe SARS-CoV-2 infection. In this sample, this clonotype turned up a few times. Individual cDNA molecules carried attached unique molecular identifiers. Using its own MiXCR run on the 5' RACE reads, TCRdb lists one record per CDR3 protein. The top ten clones hold more than 6% of a sample with 15,000 to 20,000 distinct CDR3 sequences, about 5% of them seen once. The CDR3 contains 14 residues. Trimming cost V 6 bases and J 5 bases, with 16 bases left between them. Sequences were obtained from whole blood. The chain has TRBV12-3 or TRBV12-4 and TRBJ2-5, with D perhaps matching TRBD1 (6 bases). The origin of this receptor is an adult who was a healthcare worker with PCR-confirmed SARS-CoV-2 infection or an uninfected control (not recorded which). The chain's CDR3 is CASRGTGLGETQYF. The CDR3 DNA follows: TGTGCCAGCAGAGGAACAGGGTTGGGGGAGACCCAGTACTTC.